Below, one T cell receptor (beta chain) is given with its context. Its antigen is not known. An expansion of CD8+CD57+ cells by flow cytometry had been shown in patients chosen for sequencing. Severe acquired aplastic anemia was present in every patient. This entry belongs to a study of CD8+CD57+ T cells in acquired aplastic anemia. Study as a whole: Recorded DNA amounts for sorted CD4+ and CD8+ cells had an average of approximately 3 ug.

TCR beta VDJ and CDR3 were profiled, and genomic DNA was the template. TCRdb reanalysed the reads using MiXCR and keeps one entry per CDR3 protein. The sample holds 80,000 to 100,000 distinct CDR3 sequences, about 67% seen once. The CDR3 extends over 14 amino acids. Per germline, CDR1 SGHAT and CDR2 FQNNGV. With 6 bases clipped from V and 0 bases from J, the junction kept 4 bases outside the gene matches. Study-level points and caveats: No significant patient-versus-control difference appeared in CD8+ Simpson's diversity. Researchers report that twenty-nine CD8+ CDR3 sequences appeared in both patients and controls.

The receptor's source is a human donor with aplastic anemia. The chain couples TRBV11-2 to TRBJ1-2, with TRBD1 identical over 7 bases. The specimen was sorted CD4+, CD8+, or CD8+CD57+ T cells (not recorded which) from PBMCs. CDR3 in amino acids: CASSRQGANYGYTF. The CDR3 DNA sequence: TGTGCCAGCAGTCGACAGGGAGCTAACTATGGCTACACCTTC.